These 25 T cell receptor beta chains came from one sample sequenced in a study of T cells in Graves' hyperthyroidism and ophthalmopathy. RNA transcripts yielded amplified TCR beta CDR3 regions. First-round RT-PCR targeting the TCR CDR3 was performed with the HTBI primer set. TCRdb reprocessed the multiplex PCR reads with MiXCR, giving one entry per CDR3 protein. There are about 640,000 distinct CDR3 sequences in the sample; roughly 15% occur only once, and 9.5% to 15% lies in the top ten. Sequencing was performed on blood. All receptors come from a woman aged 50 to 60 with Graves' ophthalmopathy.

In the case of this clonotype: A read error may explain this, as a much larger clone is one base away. CDR3 amino acids: CASSPRQGHYNEQFF. The CDR3 region has the DNA TGTGCCAGCAGCCCCCGACAGGGGCATTACAATGAGCAGTTCTTC. This chain uses TRBV6-2 or TRBV6-3 with TRBJ2-1, with 8 nucleotides matching TRBD1. Germline V gives CDR1 MNHEY, CDR2 SVGEGT. Losses at the gene ends were 6 bases for V and 4 bases for J; bases not matched to a gene: 8. This CDR3 region has 15 residues.

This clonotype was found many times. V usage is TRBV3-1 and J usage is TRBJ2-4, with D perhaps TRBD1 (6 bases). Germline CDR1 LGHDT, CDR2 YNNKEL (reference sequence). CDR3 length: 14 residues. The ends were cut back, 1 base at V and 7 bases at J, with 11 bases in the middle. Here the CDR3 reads CASSQGTGKNIQYF. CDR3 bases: TGTGCCAGCAGCCAAGGAACAGGGAAGAACATTCAGTACTTC.

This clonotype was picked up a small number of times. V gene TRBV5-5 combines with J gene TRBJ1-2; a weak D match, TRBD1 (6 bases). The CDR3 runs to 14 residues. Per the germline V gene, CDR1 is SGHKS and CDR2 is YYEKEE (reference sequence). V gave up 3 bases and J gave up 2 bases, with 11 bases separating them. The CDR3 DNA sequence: TGTGCCAGCAGCTGGGCAGGGGAGAACTATGGCTACACCTTC. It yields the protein CASSWAGENYGYTF. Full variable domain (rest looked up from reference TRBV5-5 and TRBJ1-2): DAGVTQSPTHLIKTRGQQVTLRCSPISGHKSVSWYQQVLGQGPQFIFQYYEKEERGRGNFPDRFSARQFPNYSSELNVNALLLGDSALYLCASSWAGENYGYTFGSGTRLTVV.

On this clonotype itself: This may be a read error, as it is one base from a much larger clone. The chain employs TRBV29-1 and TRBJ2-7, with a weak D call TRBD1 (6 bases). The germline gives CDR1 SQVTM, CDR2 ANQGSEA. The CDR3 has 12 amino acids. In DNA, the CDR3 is TGCTGCGTTGTCCGACAGGACTACGAGCAGTACTTC. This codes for CCVVRQDYEQYF.

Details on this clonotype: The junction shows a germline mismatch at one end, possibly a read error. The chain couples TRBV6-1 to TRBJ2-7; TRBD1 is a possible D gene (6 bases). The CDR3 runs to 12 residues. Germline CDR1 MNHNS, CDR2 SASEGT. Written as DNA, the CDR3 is TGTGCCGGCAGTGTCACAGGGTACGAGCAGTACTTC. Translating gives CAGSVTGYEQYF.

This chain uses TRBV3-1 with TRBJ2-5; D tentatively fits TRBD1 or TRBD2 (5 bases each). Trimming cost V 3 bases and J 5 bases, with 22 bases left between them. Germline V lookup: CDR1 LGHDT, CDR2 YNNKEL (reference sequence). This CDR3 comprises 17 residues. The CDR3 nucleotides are TGTGCCAGCAGCCACGCAAGCGGCGGTGGGGCGGGCGAGACCCAGTACTTC. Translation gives CASSHASGGGAGETQYF.

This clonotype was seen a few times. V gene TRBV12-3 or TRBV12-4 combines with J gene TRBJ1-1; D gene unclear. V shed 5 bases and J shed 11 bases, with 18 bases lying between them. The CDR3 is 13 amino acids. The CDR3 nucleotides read TGTGCCAGCAGTCAACCACCGTCACCCAAGGCTTTCTTT. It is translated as CASSQPPSPKAFF.

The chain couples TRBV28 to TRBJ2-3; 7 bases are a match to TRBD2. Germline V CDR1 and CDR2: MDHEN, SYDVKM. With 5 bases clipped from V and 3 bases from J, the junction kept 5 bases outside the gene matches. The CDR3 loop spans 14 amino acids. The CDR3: CASSNPSGTDTQYF. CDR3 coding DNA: TGTGCCAGCAGTAATCCTAGCGGAACAGATACGCAGTATTTT.

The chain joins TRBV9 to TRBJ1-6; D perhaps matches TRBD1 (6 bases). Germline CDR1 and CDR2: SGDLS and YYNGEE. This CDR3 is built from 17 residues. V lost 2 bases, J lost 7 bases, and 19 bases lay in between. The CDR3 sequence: CASSVGRGDRRNSPLHF. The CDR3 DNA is TGTGCCAGCAGCGTGGGAAGGGGGGATCGACGGAATTCACCCCTCCACTTT. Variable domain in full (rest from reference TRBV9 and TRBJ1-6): DSGVTQTPKHLITATGQRVTLRCSPRSGDLSVYWYQQSLDQGLQFLIQYYNGEERAKGNILERFSAQQFPDLHSELNLSSLELGDSALYFCASSVGRGDRRNSPLHFGNGTRLTVT.

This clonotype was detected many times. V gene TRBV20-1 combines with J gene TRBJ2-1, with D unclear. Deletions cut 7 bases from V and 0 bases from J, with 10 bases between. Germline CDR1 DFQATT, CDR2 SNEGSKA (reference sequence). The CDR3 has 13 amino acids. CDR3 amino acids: CSVRPSSYNEQFF. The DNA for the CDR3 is TGCAGTGTGCGTCCGAGCTCCTACAATGAGCAGTTCTTC.

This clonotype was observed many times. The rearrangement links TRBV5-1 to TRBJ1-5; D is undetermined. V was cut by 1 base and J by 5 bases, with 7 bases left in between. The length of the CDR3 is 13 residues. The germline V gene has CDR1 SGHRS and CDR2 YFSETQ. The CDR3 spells CASSLLGDQPQHF. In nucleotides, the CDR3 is TGCGCCAGCAGCTTGTTGGGAGATCAGCCCCAGCATTTT. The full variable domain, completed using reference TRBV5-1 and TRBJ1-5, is KAGVTQTPRYLIKTRGQQVTLSCSPISGHRSVSWYQQTPGQGLQFLFEYFSETQRNKGNFPGRFSGRQFSNSRSEMNVSTLELGDSALYLCASSLLGDQPQHFGDGTRLSIL.

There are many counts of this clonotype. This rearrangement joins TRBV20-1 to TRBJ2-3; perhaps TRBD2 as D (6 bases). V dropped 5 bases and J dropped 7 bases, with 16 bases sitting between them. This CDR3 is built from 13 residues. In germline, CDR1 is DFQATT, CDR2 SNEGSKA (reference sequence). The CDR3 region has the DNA TGCAGTGCTGGGACTCGGAAAGACTATACGCAGTATTTT. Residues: CSAGTRKDYTQYF.

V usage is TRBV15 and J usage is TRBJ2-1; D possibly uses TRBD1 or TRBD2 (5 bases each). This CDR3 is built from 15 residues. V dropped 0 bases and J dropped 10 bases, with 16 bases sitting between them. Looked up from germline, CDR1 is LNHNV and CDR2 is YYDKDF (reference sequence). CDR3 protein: CATSRDGGDMREQFF. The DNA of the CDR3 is TGTGCCACCAGCAGAGATGGGGGAGATATGCGAGAGCAGTTCTTC.

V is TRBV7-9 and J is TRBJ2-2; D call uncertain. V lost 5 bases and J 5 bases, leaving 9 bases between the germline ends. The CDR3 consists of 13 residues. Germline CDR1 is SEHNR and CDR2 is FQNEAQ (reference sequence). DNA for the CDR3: TGTGCCAGCAGCCCATCCCTGACCGGGGAGCTGTTTTTT. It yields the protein CASSPSLTGELFF.

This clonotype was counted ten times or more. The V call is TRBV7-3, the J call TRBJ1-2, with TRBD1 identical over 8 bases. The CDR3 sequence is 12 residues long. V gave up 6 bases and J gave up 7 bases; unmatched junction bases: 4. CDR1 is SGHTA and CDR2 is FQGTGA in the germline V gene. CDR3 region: CASSSGTGGYTF. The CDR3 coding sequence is TGTGCCAGCAGTTCCGGGACAGGTGGCTACACCTTC. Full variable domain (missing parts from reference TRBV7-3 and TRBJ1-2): GAGVSQTPSNKVTEKGKYVELRCDPISGHTALYWYRQSLGQGPEFLIYFQGTGAADDSGLPNDRFFAVRPEGSVSTLKIQRTERGDSAVYLCASSSGTGGYTFGSGTRLTVV.

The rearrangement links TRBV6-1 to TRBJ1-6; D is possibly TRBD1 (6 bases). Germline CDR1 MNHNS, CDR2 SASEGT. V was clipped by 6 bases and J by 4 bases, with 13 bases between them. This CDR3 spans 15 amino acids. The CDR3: CASRRGRQYNSPLHF. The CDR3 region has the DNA TGTGCCAGCAGGAGGGGGAGACAGTATAATTCACCCCTCCACTTT.

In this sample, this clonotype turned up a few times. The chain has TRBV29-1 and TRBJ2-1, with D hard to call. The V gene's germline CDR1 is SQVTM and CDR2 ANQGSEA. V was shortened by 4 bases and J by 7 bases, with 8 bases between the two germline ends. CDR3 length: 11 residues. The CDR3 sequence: CSVGQPNEQFF. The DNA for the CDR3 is TGCAGCGTTGGGCAGCCTAATGAGCAGTTCTTC.

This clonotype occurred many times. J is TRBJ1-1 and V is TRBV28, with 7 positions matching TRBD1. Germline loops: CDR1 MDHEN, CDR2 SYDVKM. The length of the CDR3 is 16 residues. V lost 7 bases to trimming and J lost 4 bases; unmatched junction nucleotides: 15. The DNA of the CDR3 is TGTGCCAGCACCGAACTCCAGGGGGGGGGGAGCACTGAAGCTTTCTTT. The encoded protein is CASTELQGGGSTEAFF. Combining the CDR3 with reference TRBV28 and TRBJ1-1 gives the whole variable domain DVKVTQSSRYLVKRTGEKVFLECVQDMDHENMFWYRQDPGLGLRLIYFSYDVKMKEKGDIPEGYSVSREKKERFSLILESASTNQTSMYLCASTELQGGGSTEAFFGQGTRLTVV.

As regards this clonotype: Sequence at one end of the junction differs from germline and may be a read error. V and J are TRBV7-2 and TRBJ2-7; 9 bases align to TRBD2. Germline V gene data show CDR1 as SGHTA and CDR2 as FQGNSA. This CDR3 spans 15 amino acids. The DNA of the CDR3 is TGTGCCAGCAGCTTAGTGGGACTAGCCTCCTACAAGCAGTACTTC. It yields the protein CASSLVGLASYKQYF.

CDR3 protein: CGETEVNSSGANVLTF. The CDR3 nucleotides are TGTGGGGAGACAGAGGTAAATAGCTCTGGGGCCAACGTCCTGACTTTC. V gene TRBV19 combines with J gene TRBJ2-6; either TRBD1 or TRBD2 may fit D (5 bases each). The CDR3 runs to 16 residues. The germline V gene has CDR1 LNHDA and CDR2 SQIVND (reference sequence).

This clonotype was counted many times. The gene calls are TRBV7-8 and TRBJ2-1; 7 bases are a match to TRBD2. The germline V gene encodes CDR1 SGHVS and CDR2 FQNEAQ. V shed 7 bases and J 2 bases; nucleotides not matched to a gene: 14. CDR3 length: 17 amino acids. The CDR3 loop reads CASILRGWEGAYNEQFF. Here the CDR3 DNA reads TGTGCCAGCATCCTGCGGGGATGGGAGGGAGCCTACAATGAGCAGTTCTTC.

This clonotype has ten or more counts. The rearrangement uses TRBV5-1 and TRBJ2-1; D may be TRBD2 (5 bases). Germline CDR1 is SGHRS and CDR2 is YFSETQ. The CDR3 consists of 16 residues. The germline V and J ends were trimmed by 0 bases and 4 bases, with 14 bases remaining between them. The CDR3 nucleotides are TGCGCCAGCAGCTTGGCCGAGCGGAGCGCTTACAATGAGCAGTTCTTC. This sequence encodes CASSLAERSAYNEQFF.

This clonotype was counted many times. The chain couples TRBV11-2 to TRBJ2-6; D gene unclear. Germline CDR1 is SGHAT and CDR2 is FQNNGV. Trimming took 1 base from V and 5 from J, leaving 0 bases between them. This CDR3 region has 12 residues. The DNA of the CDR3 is TGTGCCAGCAGCTTAGGGGCCAACGTCCTGACTTTC. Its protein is CASSLGANVLTF.

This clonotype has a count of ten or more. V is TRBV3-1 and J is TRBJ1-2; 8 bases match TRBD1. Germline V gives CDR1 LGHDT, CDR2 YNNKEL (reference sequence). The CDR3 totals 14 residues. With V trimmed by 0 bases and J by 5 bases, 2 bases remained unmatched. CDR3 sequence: CASSQETGGYGYTF. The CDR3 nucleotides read TGTGCCAGCAGCCAAGAAACAGGGGGATATGGCTACACCTTC.

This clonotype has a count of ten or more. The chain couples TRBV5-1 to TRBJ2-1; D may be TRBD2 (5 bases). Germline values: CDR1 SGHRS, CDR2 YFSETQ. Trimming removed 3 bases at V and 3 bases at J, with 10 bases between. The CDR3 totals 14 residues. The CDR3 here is CASSSQLVYNEQFF. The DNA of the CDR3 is TGCGCCAGCAGCTCCCAACTAGTCTACAATGAGCAGTTCTTC. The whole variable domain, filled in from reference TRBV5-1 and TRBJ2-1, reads KAGVTQTPRYLIKTRGQQVTLSCSPISGHRSVSWYQQTPGQGLQFLFEYFSETQRNKGNFPGRFSGRQFSNSRSEMNVSTLELGDSALYLCASSSQLVYNEQFFGPGTRLTVL.